Listed below are T cell receptor beta chains from one sample, sequenced in a study of beta chain features in type 1 diabetes. The data were produced by immunoSEQ multiplex PCR, yet TCRdb's version contains in-frame clones alone and is incomplete. The profile shows approximately 120,000 clones, 40% of them singletons. Sequenced: stem cell memory CD4+ T cells from blood. The receptors were sampled from a woman aged 18-29 years in good health. Each CDR3 is given with its conserved first and last residue. A D gene is named only where the DNA matches it firmly. A clone size is listed for some rows: how often the clone was seen (once, few, many), or a class if it is expanded.

CDR3aa: CASSYAYEQYF
CDR3nt: TGTGCCAGTAGTTATGCGTACGAGCAGTACTTC
j_gene: TRBJ2-7
v_gene: TRBV19
abundance: -
d_gene: -

CDR3aa: CASNSDRAHTIYF
CDR3nt: TGTGCCAGCAACTCCGACAGGGCTCACACCATATATTTT
j_gene: TRBJ1-3
v_gene: TRBV6-6
abundance: once
d_gene: TRBD1

CDR3aa: CASSYLSRGLNYGYTF
CDR3nt: TGTGCCAGCAGTTACTTGTCGCGGGGTCTTAACTATGGCTACACCTTC
j_gene: TRBJ1-2
v_gene: TRBV6-5
abundance: -
d_gene: -

CDR3aa: CASSFQGTGSNTEAFF
CDR3nt: TGTGCCAGCAGTTTCCAAGGGACAGGGAGTAACACTGAAGCTTTTTTT
j_gene: TRBJ1-1
v_gene: TRBV28
abundance: -
d_gene: TRBD1

CDR3aa: CASSIPAGDMGVDTEAFF
CDR3nt: TGTGCCAGTAGTATTCCGGCAGGGGATATGGGGGTTGACACTGAAGCTTTCTTT
j_gene: TRBJ1-1
v_gene: TRBV19
abundance: -
d_gene: -

CDR3aa: CASSLLDRKNTEAFF
CDR3nt: TGTGCCAGCAGCCTTTTGGACAGAAAGAACACTGAAGCTTTCTTT
j_gene: TRBJ1-1
v_gene: TRBV7-3
abundance: few
d_gene: -

CDR3aa: CASSITGSDEQYF
CDR3nt: TGTGCCAGTAGTATAACAGGCTCTGACGAGCAGTACTTC
j_gene: TRBJ2-7
v_gene: TRBV19
abundance: -
d_gene: -

CDR3aa: CSAPARLAGGPNEQFF
CDR3nt: TGCAGCGCCCCCGCCCGACTAGCGGGAGGGCCGAATGAGCAGTTCTTC
j_gene: TRBJ2-1
v_gene: TRBV29-1
abundance: -
d_gene: TRBD2

CDR3aa: CASSPPGNEQFF
CDR3nt: TGTGCCAGCTCACCACCCGGGAATGAGCAGTTCTTC
j_gene: TRBJ2-1
v_gene: TRBV18
abundance: once
d_gene: -

CDR3aa: CASSLSGRVGQPQHF
CDR3nt: TGTGCCAGCAGTTTATCGGGCAGGGTGGGTCAGCCCCAGCATTTT
j_gene: TRBJ1-5
v_gene: TRBV28
abundance: once
d_gene: -

CDR3aa: CASSFSGIIGYTF
CDR3nt: TGTGCCAGCAGTTTTTCGGGGATTATTGGCTACACCTTC
j_gene: TRBJ1-2
v_gene: TRBV28
abundance: few
d_gene: -

CDR3aa: CASSSQGNQPQHF
CDR3nt: TGTGCCAGCAGCTCACAGGGTAATCAGCCCCAGCATTTT
j_gene: TRBJ1-5
v_gene: TRBV6-1
abundance: -
d_gene: -

CDR3aa: CASITPLASSNEQFF
CDR3nt: TGTGCCAGTATTACTCCCCTGGCTAGCTCCAATGAGCAGTTCTTC
j_gene: TRBJ2-1
v_gene: TRBV19
abundance: few
d_gene: -

CDR3aa: CASKPGRTVTEAFF
CDR3nt: TGCGCCAGCAAGCCGGGAAGGACGGTCACTGAAGCTTTCTTT
j_gene: TRBJ1-1
v_gene: TRBV10-1
abundance: few
d_gene: -

CDR3aa: CAWTVYNEQFF
CDR3nt: TGTGCCTGGACAGTATACAATGAGCAGTTCTTC
j_gene: TRBJ2-1
v_gene: TRBV30
abundance: -
d_gene: -

CDR3aa: CASSPRGEDYGYTF
CDR3nt: TGTGCCAGCAGCCCCCGGGGGGAAGACTATGGCTACACCTTC
j_gene: TRBJ1-2
v_gene: TRBV7-9
abundance: -
d_gene: -

CDR3aa: CASHRDSIYGYTF
CDR3nt: TGTGCCAGTCACCGGGACAGCATCTATGGCTACACCTTC
j_gene: TRBJ1-2
v_gene: TRBV19
abundance: -
d_gene: TRBD1

CDR3aa: CASSLSPAGSRGEAFF
CDR3nt: TGTGCCAGCAGCTTGTCTCCAGCGGGCAGCCGGGGTGAAGCTTTCTTT
j_gene: TRBJ1-1
v_gene: TRBV7-3
abundance: -
d_gene: -

CDR3aa: CAISSSRVPHNEQFF
CDR3nt: TGTGCCATCAGTTCTTCGCGGGTCCCACACAATGAGCAGTTCTTC
j_gene: TRBJ2-1
v_gene: TRBV10-3
abundance: few
d_gene: -

CDR3aa: CASSFEAVTSGRAGANVLTF
CDR3nt: TGTGCCAGCAGTTTCGAAGCGGTGACTAGCGGGAGGGCTGGGGCCAACGTCCTGACTTTC
j_gene: TRBJ2-6
v_gene: TRBV27
abundance: once
d_gene: TRBD2

CDR3aa: CASTGTGPLWGGYTF
CDR3nt: TGTGCCAGCACGGGGACAGGGCCCCTTTGGGGTGGCTACACCTTC
j_gene: TRBJ1-2
v_gene: TRBV6-1
abundance: few
d_gene: TRBD1

CDR3aa: CASSRGGQGAGSPLHF
CDR3nt: TGTGCCAGCAGCCGGGGGGGACAGGGGGCCGGGTCACCCCTCCACTTT
j_gene: TRBJ1-6
v_gene: TRBV4-2
abundance: -
d_gene: TRBD1

CDR3aa: CASSWRTGSNTEAFF
CDR3nt: TGCGCCAGCAGCTGGAGGACAGGGTCGAACACTGAAGCTTTCTTT
j_gene: TRBJ1-1
v_gene: TRBV5-1
abundance: -
d_gene: TRBD1

CDR3aa: CASSPPTRAGSNIQYF
CDR3nt: TGTGCCAGCAGCCCCCCTACAAGGGCGGGGTCGAACATTCAGTACTTC
j_gene: TRBJ2-4
v_gene: TRBV28
abundance: -
d_gene: -

CDR3aa: CASSLNFGYEQYF
CDR3nt: TGTGCCAGCAGCTTGAACTTCGGTTACGAGCAGTACTTC
j_gene: TRBJ2-7
v_gene: TRBV7-3
abundance: once
d_gene: -

CDR3aa: CASSARRTGKNEQFF
CDR3nt: TGTGCCAGCAGTGCACGGCGGACTGGAAAAAATGAGCAGTTCTTC
j_gene: TRBJ2-1
v_gene: TRBV27
abundance: -
d_gene: -

CDR3aa: CASSLTGTSLDTQYF
CDR3nt: TGCGCCAGCAGCTTGACCGGGACTAGCCTTGATACGCAGTATTTT
j_gene: TRBJ2-3
v_gene: TRBV5-1
abundance: -
d_gene: TRBD2

CDR3aa: CASSYIVGGREQYF
CDR3nt: TGTGCCAGCAGTTACATCGTGGGAGGGAGGGAGCAGTACTTC
j_gene: TRBJ2-7
v_gene: TRBV6-5
abundance: -
d_gene: TRBD2

CDR3aa: CASSLWSSRGSGNEQFF
CDR3nt: TGTGCCAGCAGTTTATGGAGTTCTCGCGGGAGTGGCAATGAGCAGTTCTTC
j_gene: TRBJ2-1
v_gene: TRBV28
abundance: -
d_gene: TRBD2

CDR3aa: CASSGLQGAAREQYF
CDR3nt: TGTGCCAGCAGTGGTCTTCAGGGGGCGGCTAGGGAGCAGTACTTC
j_gene: TRBJ2-7
v_gene: TRBV6-1
abundance: -
d_gene: TRBD1

CDR3aa: CASRRAGASVHNEQFF
CDR3nt: TGTGCCAGCAGGAGGGCTGGGGCTAGCGTGCACAATGAGCAGTTCTTC
j_gene: TRBJ2-1
v_gene: TRBV25-1
abundance: few
d_gene: -

CDR3aa: CASSLDRGWDTQYF
CDR3nt: TGTGCCAGCAGCTTAGACAGGGGGTGGGATACGCAGTATTTT
j_gene: TRBJ2-3
v_gene: TRBV7-2
abundance: few
d_gene: TRBD1

CDR3aa: CASSSGQWAYGYTF
CDR3nt: TGTGCCAGCAGCTCCGGACAGTGGGCGTATGGCTACACCTTC
j_gene: TRBJ1-2
v_gene: TRBV5-4
abundance: -
d_gene: -

CDR3aa: CASGLVYFGGGVSYNEQFF
CDR3nt: TGTGCTAGTGGTTTGGTATATTTTGGGGGAGGCGTCTCCTACAATGAGCAGTTCTTC
j_gene: TRBJ2-1
v_gene: TRBV12-5
abundance: once
d_gene: -

CDR3aa: CASSEQGVVYGYTF
CDR3nt: TGTGCCAGCAGTGAACAGGGGGTAGTATATGGCTACACCTTC
j_gene: TRBJ1-2
v_gene: TRBV6-1
abundance: -
d_gene: TRBD1

CDR3aa: CSVEKRGTGGPDEQFF
CDR3nt: TGCAGCGTTGAGAAAAGGGGGACGGGAGGGCCGGATGAGCAGTTCTTC
j_gene: TRBJ2-1
v_gene: TRBV29-1
abundance: -
d_gene: TRBD2

CDR3aa: CSVEGRGTEAFF
CDR3nt: TGCAGCGTTGAGGGTAGGGGCACTGAAGCTTTCTTT
j_gene: TRBJ1-1
v_gene: TRBV29-1
abundance: few
d_gene: -

CDR3aa: CASSPVTSGMVGANVLTF
CDR3nt: TGTGCCAGCTCACCAGTGACTAGCGGTATGGTCGGGGCCAACGTCCTGACTTTC
j_gene: TRBJ2-6
v_gene: TRBV18
abundance: few
d_gene: TRBD2

CDR3aa: CASSQILEENNEQFF
CDR3nt: TGCGCCAGCAGCCAAATCTTAGAGGAGAACAATGAGCAGTTCTTC
j_gene: TRBJ2-1
v_gene: TRBV4-3
abundance: many
d_gene: -

CDR3aa: CASSLRNRGGYGYTF
CDR3nt: TGTGCCAGCAGTTTGAGGAACAGGGGGGGCTATGGCTACACCTTC
j_gene: TRBJ1-2
v_gene: TRBV28
abundance: -
d_gene: TRBD1

CDR3aa: CASVRDIRTYEQYF
CDR3nt: TGTGCCAGCGTCCGGGACATCCGGACCTACGAGCAGTACTTC
j_gene: TRBJ2-7
v_gene: TRBV28
abundance: -
d_gene: -

CDR3aa: CASSLTRAGIGNEQFF
CDR3nt: TGTGCCAGCAGCTTAACCCGAGCGGGAATAGGCAATGAGCAGTTCTTC
j_gene: TRBJ2-1
v_gene: TRBV7-3
abundance: few
d_gene: TRBD2

CDR3aa: CASSFWGPSNQPQHF
CDR3nt: TGTGCCAGCAGCTTCTGGGGCCCTAGCAATCAGCCCCAGCATTTT
j_gene: TRBJ1-5
v_gene: TRBV7-8
abundance: few
d_gene: -

CDR3aa: CSVEGLLLAEQFF
CDR3nt: TGCAGCGTTGAGGGACTACTGTTGGCTGAGCAGTTCTTC
j_gene: TRBJ2-1
v_gene: TRBV29-1
abundance: few
d_gene: TRBD2

CDR3aa: CASSLRGSYNEQFF
CDR3nt: TGTGCCAGTAGCCTCAGGGGCTCCTACAATGAGCAGTTCTTC
j_gene: TRBJ2-1
v_gene: TRBV19
abundance: -
d_gene: -

CDR3aa: CAISDRPPPSGYTF
CDR3nt: TGTGCCATCAGTGACAGGCCCCCTCCGTCGGGCTACACCTTC
j_gene: TRBJ1-2
v_gene: TRBV10-3
abundance: -
d_gene: -

CDR3aa: CASSPGTVYSNQPQHF
CDR3nt: TGTGCCAGCAGCCCCGGGACAGTATATAGCAATCAGCCCCAGCATTTT
j_gene: TRBJ1-5
v_gene: TRBV7-9
abundance: -
d_gene: TRBD1

CDR3aa: CASSLAGVGGYTF
CDR3nt: TGTGCCAGCAGTCTCGCAGGGGTGGGCGGCTACACCTTC
j_gene: TRBJ1-2
v_gene: TRBV28
abundance: -
d_gene: -

CDR3aa: CASSLEGGRYEQYF
CDR3nt: TGTGCCAGCAGCTTAGAGGGAGGGAGGTACGAGCAGTACTTC
j_gene: TRBJ2-7
v_gene: TRBV7-9
abundance: once
d_gene: TRBD2

CDR3aa: CASSLPWTSTTGELFF
CDR3nt: TGTGCCAGCAGTTTACCTTGGACTAGCACCACCGGGGAGCTGTTTTTT
j_gene: TRBJ2-2
v_gene: TRBV28
abundance: few
d_gene: TRBD2

CDR3aa: CASSPTGQIPGYTF
CDR3nt: TGTGCCAGCTCACCAACGGGACAAATCCCTGGCTACACCTTC
j_gene: TRBJ1-2
v_gene: TRBV18
abundance: -
d_gene: -

CDR3aa: CASRVTAGNTEAFF
CDR3nt: TGTGCCAGTAGGGTTACAGCTGGGAACACTGAAGCTTTCTTT
j_gene: TRBJ1-1
v_gene: TRBV19
abundance: -
d_gene: -

CDR3aa: CASSSDASGNRNEQFF
CDR3nt: TGTGCCAGCAGCTCCGATGCTAGCGGGAACAGGAATGAGCAGTTCTTC
j_gene: TRBJ2-1
v_gene: TRBV7-3
abundance: few
d_gene: TRBD2

CDR3aa: CASLGQGRRNEQFF
CDR3nt: TGTGCCAGCCTTGGACAGGGGAGAAGGAATGAGCAGTTCTTC
j_gene: TRBJ2-1
v_gene: TRBV19
abundance: few
d_gene: TRBD1

CDR3aa: CASSLGLAGRETQYF
CDR3nt: TGTGCCAGCAGCTTAGGACTAGCGGGACGCGAGACCCAGTACTTC
j_gene: TRBJ2-5
v_gene: TRBV11-2
abundance: -
d_gene: TRBD2